This T cell receptor (beta chain) stems from a study of blood T cell repertoires in COVID-19. Study as a whole: The United States, Italy and Spain provided the acute and convalescent COVID-19 samples. Sources were T cells, B-cell-depleted T cells, or PBMCs; the material itself was cDNA or gDNA.

In the study's own analysis: Counts of nucleated cells, estimated from reference gene primer amplification, were obtained. The repertoire was sequenced with immunoSEQ multiplex PCR; TCRdb's copy has only in-frame clones and lacks some. V and J calls and clone size follow that table, whereas D and trimming were derived from the DNA. In the table there are roughly 32,000 clones, over 60% of which are singletons. Sequencing was done on a sample of peripheral blood. The sequence came from a human donor in a cohort sampled during active COVID-19.

The CDR3 bases are TGTGCCAGCAGCAAAGTGTCTAGCGGGAGGGGGACCAACAATGAGCAGTTCTTC. Protein: CASSKVSSGRGTNNEQFF. The chain joins TRBV21-1 to TRBJ2-1; no check of the table's D call, TRBD2, against the DNA was made. TRBV21-1 is a pseudogene locus. The CDR3 extends over 18 amino acids.